This TCR beta chain appears in the sequencing data of a study of blood T cell repertoires in COVID-19. V was clipped by 2 bases and J by 9 bases, with 17 bases between them. CDR1 GTSNPN and CDR2 SVGIG come from the germline V gene (reference sequence). The CDR3 spans 13 residues. Original processing notes: Reference gene primer amplification gave estimated nucleated cell counts. The protocol was immunoSEQ multiplex PCR, while the TCRdb copy is restricted to in-frame clones and leaves out a portion. The V and J calls and the clone size are those of that table, but D and trimming were determined from the DNA. The repertoire has about 380,000 clones, roughly 90% of them found once; the top ten carry more than 0.95%.

The gene calls are TRBV30 and TRBJ2-7, with D possibly matching TRBD1 (6 bases). This TCR came from a man aged 35 to 55 with acute or convalescent COVID-19. The specimen sequenced was peripheral blood. The CDR3, as DNA: TGTGCCTGGAGTCAGGGGAACCCGGGGTTGCAGTACTTC. Translating it yields CAWSQGNPGLQYF.